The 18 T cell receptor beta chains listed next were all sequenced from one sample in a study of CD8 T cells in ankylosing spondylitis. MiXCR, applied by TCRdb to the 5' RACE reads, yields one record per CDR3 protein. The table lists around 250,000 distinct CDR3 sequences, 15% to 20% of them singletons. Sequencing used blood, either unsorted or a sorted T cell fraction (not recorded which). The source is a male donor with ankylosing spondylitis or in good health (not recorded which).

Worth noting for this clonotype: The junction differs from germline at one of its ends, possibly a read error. The CDR3 sequence is CARSNTGTGFSEQYF. The CDR3 nucleotides read TGTGCCCGCAGTAACACCGGGACAGGGTTCAGCGAGCAGTACTTC. The chain joins TRBV6-5 to TRBJ2-7; the match to TRBD1 covers 9 bases. Germline V gives CDR1 MNHEY, CDR2 SVGAGI. This CDR3 is built from 15 residues.

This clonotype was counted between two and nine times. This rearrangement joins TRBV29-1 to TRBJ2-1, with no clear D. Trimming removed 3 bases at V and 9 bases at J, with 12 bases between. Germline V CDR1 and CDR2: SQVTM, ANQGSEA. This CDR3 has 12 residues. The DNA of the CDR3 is TGCAGCGTTGAGGGCAGCCCGTCTGAGCAGTTCTTC. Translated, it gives CSVEGSPSEQFF.

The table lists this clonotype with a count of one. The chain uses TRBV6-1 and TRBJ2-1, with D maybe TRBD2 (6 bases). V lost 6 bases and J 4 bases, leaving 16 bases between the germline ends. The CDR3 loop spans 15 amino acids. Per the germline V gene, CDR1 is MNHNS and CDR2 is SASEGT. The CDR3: CASRRDGGGYNEQFF. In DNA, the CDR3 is TGTGCCAGCAGACGGGACGGTGGGGGGTACAATGAGCAGTTCTTC.

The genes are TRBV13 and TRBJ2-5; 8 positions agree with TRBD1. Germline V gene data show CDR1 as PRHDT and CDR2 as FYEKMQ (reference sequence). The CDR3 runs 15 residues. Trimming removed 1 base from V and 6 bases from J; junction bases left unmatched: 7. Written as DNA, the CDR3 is TGTGCCAGCAGCTTAGACGGACAGGGCCCTCAGACCCAGTACTTC. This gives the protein CASSLDGQGPQTQYF.

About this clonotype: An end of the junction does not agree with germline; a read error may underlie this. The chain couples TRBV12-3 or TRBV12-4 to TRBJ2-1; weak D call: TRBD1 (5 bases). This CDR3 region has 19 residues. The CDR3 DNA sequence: TGTACCAGCAGTCAAGACAGCAGGCTAGGGTCTGGCTCCTACAATGAGCAGTTCTTC. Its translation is CTSSQDSRLGSGSYNEQFF.

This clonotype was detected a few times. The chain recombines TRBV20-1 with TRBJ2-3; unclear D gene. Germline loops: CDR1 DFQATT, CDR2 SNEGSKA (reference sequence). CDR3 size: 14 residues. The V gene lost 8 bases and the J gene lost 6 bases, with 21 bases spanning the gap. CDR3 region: CSTTGQNYGDTQYF. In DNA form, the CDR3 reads TGCAGTACCACCGGTCAAAACTACGGGGATACGCAGTATTTT.

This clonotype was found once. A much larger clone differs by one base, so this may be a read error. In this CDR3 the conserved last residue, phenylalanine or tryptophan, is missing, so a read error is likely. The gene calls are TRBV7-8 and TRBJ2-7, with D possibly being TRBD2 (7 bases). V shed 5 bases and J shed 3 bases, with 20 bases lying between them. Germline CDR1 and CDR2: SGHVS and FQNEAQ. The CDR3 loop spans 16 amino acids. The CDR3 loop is CASSGRLGGQNYEQYS. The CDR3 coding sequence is TGTGCCAGCAGCGGGCGATTGGGGGGGCAAAACTACGAGCAGTACTCC.

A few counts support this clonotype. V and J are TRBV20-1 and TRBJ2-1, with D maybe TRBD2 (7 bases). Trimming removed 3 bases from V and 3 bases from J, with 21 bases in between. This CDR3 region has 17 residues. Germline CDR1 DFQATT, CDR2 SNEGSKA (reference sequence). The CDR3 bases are TGCAGTGCTAGGCCCAGCGGGACAACAAACTACTACAATGAGCAGTTCTTC. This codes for CSARPSGTTNYYNEQFF.

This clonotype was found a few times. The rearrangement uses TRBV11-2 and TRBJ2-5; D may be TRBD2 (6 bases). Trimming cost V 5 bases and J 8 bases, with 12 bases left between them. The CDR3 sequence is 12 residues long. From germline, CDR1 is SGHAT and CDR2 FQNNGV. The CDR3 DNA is TGTGCCAGCAGCAGCCCCGGGAGCACCCAGTACTTC. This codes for CASSSPGSTQYF. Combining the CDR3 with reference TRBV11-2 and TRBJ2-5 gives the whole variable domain EAGVAQSPRYKIIEKRQSVAFWCNPISGHATLYWYQQILGQGPKLLIQFQNNGVVDDSQLPKDRFSAERLKGVDSTLKIQPAKLEDSAVYLCASSSPGSTQYFGPGTRLLVL.

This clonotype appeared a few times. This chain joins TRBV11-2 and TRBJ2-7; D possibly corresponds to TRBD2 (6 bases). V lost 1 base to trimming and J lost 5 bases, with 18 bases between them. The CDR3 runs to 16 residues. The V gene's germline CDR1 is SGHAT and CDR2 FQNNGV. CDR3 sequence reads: CASSLGLGGDRDEQYF. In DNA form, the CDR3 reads TGTGCCAGCAGCTTAGGATTAGGAGGGGATCGCGACGAGCAGTACTTC.

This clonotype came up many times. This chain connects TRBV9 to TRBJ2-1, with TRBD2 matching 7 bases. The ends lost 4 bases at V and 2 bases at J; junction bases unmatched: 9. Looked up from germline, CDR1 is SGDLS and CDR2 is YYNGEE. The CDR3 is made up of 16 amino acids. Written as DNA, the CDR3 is TGTGCCAGCAGCCTAGGTGGGGGGGTGACCTACAATGAGCAGTTCTTC. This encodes CASSLGGGVTYNEQFF.

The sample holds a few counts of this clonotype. For the CDR3, the DNA is TGCAGCGTTGGCAAGACAGGGGGCAACGAGCAGTACTTC. Translation: CSVGKTGGNEQYF. V and J are TRBV29-1 and TRBJ2-7, with 10 bases that match TRBD1. The germline gives CDR1 SQVTM, CDR2 ANQGSEA. The CDR3 runs 13 residues. After removal of 4 bases from V and 5 bases from J, the junction contained 5 bases not matched to a gene.

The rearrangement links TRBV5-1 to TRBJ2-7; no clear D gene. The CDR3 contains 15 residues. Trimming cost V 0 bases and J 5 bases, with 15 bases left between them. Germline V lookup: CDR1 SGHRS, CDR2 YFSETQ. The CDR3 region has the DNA TGCGCCAGCAGCTTGGATCGGCCAAAGACCCACGAGCAGTACTTC. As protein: CASSLDRPKTHEQYF.

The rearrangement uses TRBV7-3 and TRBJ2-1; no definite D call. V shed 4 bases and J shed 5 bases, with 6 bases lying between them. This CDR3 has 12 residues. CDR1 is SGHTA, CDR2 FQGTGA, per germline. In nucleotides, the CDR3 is TGTGCCAGCAGCTCCCGGGACAATGAGCAGTTCTTC. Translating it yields CASSSRDNEQFF.

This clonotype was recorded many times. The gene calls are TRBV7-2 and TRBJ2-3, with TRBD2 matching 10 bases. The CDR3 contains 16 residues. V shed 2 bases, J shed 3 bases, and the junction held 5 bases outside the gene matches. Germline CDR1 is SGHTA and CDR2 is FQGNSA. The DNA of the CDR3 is TGTGCCAGCAGCTTAAGGCTAGCGGGAGTTACAGATACGCAGTATTTT. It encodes CASSLRLAGVTDTQYF.

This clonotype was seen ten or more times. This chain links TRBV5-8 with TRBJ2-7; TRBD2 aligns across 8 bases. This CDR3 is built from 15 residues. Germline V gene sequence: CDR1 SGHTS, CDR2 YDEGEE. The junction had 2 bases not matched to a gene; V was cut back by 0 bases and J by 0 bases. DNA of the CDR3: TGTGCCAGCAGCTTGGCGGGAGGGCTCTCCTACGAGCAGTACTTC. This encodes CASSLAGGLSYEQYF.

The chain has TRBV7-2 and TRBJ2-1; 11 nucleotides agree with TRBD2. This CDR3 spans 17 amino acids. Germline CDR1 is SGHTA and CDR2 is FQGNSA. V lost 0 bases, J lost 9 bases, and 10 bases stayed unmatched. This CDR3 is CASSLALRLAGGSEQFF. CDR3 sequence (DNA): TGTGCCAGCAGCTTAGCTCTGAGGCTAGCGGGAGGTAGTGAGCAGTTCTTC.

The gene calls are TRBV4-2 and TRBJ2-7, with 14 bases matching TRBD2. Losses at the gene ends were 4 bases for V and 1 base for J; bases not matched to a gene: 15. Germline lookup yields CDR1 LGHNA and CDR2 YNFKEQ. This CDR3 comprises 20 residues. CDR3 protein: CASSPTTPTSGRDSSYEQYF. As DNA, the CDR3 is TGTGCCAGCAGCCCGACTACCCCGACTAGCGGGAGGGACTCTTCCTACGAGCAGTACTTC.